This TCR beta chain emerged from a study of neurological immune-mediated disorders. Between the trimmed V and J ends, which lost 1 base and 6 bases, there was a span of 10 bases. The CDR3 contains 13 residues. The germline V gene has CDR1 SGHRS and CDR2 YFSETQ. Libraries used 2 million unsorted PBMCs kept frozen in RNAlater. Whenever a sequencing run was performed, it yielded over 190 million TCR-beta sequences from 15-18 subjects. TCRdb re-called the 5' RACE reads through MiXCR, storing one row per CDR3 protein. This table has approximately 40,000 distinct CDR3 sequences, roughly 12% appearing once. The table lists this clonotype with a few counts.

The rearrangement uses TRBV5-1 and TRBJ1-1, with a possible D match to TRBD1 (6 bases). The material sequenced was PBMCs. This sequence was found in a female donor in good health. CDR3 in amino acids: CASSLTGFAEAFF. Here the CDR3 DNA reads TGCGCCAGCAGCTTGACAGGGTTCGCTGAAGCTTTCTTT.